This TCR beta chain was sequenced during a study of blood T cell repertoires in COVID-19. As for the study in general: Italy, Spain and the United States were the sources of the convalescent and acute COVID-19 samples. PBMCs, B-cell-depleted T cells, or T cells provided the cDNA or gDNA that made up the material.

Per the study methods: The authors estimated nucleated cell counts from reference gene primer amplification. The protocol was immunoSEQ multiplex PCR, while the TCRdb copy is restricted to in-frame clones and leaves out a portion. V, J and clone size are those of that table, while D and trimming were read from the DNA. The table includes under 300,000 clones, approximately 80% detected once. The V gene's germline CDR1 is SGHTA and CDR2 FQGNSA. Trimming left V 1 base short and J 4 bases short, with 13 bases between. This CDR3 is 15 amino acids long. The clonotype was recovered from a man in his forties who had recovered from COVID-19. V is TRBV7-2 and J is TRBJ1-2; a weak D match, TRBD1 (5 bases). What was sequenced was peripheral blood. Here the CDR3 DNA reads TGTGCCAGCAGCTTAGATGGGGGGGGTGGCTATGGCTACACCTTC. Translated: CASSLDGGGGYGYTF.